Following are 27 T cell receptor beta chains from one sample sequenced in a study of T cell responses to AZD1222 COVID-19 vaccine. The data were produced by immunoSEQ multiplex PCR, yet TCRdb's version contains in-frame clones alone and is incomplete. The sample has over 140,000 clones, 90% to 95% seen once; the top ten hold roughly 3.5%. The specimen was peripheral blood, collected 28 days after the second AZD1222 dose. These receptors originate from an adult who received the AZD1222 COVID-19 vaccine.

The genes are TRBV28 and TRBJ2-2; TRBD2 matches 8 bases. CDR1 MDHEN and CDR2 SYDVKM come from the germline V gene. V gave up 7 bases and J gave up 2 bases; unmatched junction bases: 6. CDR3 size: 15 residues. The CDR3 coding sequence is TGTGCCAGCACCTTAGCGGGAATCAACACCGGGGAGCTGTTTTTT. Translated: CASTLAGINTGELFF.

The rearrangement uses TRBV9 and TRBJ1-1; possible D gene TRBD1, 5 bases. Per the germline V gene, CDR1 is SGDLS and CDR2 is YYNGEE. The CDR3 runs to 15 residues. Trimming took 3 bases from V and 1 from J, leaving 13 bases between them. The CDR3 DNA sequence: TGTGCCAGCAGCGAGTCCCGGGACGGGAACACTGAAGCTTTCTTT. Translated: CASSESRDGNTEAFF.

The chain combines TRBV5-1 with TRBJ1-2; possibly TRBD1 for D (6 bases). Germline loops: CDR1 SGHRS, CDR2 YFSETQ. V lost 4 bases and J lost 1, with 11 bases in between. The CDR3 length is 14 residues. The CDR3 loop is CASSVGQRNYGYTF. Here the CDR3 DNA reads TGCGCCAGCAGCGTCGGACAGCGTAACTATGGCTACACCTTC. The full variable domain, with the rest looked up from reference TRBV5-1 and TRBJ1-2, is KAGVTQTPRYLIKTRGQQVTLSCSPISGHRSVSWYQQTPGQGLQFLFEYFSETQRNKGNFPGRFSGRQFSNSRSEMNVSTLELGDSALYLCASSVGQRNYGYTFGSGTRLTVV.

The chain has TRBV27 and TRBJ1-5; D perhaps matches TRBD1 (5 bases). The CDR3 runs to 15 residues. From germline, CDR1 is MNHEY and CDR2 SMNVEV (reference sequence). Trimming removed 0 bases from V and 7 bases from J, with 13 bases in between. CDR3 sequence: CASSLSNRGRQPQHF. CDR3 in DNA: TGTGCCAGCAGTTTATCGAATAGGGGCAGACAGCCCCAGCATTTT.

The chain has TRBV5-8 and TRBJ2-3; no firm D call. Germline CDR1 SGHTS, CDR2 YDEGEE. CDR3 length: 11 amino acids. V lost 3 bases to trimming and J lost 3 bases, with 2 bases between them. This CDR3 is CASSWTDTQYF. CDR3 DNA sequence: TGTGCCAGCAGCTGGACAGATACGCAGTATTTT.

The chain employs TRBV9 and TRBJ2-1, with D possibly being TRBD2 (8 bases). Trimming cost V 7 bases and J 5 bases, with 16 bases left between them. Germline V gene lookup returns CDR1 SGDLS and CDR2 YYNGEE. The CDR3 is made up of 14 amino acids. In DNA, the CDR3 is TGTGCCAGCTCACGTAGCGGGACAGACAATGAGCAGTTCTTC. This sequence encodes CASSRSGTDNEQFF. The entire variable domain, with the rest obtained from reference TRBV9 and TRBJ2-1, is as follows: DSGVTQTPKHLITATGQRVTLRCSPRSGDLSVYWYQQSLDQGLQFLIQYYNGEERAKGNILERFSAQQFPDLHSELNLSSLELGDSALYFCASSRSGTDNEQFFGPGTRLTVL.

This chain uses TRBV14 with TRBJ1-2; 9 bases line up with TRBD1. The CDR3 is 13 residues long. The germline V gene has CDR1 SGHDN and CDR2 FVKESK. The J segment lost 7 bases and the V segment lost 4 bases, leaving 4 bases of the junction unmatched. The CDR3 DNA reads TGTGCCAGCAGCCGGACAGGGGCGTTTGGCTACACCTTC. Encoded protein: CASSRTGAFGYTF.

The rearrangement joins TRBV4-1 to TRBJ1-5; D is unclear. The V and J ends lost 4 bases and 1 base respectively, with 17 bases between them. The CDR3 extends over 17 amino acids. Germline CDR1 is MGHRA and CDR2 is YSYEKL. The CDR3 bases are TGCGCCAGCAGCCCGCGTTCCGTAACAGCCAGCAATCAGCCCCAGCATTTT. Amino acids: CASSPRSVTASNQPQHF.

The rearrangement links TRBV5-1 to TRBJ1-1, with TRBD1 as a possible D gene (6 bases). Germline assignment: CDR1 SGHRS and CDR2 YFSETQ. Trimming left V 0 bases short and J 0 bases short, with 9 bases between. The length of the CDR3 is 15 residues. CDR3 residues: CASSLAGQMNTEAFF. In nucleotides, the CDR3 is TGCGCCAGCAGCTTGGCTGGACAGATGAACACTGAAGCTTTCTTT.

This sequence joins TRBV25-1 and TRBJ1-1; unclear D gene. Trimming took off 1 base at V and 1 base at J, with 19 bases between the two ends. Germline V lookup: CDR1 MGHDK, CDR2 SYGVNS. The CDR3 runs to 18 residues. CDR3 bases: TGTGCCAGCAGTGAATCCCGATGGGAGCGGATCGCGAACACTGAAGCTTTCTTT. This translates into CASSESRWERIANTEAFF. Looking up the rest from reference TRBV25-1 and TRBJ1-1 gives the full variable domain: EADIYQTPRYLVIGTGKKITLECSQTMGHDKMYWYQQDPGMELHLIHYSYGVNSTEKGDLSSESTVSRIRTEHFPLTLESARPSHTSQYLCASSESRWERIANTEAFFGQGTRLTVV.

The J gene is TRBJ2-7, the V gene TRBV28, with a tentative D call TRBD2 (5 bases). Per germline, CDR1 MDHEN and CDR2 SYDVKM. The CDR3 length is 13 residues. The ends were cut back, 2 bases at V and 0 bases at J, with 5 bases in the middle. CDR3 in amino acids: CASSLGSSYEQYF. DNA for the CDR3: TGTGCCAGCAGTTTAGGGAGCTCCTACGAGCAGTACTTC.

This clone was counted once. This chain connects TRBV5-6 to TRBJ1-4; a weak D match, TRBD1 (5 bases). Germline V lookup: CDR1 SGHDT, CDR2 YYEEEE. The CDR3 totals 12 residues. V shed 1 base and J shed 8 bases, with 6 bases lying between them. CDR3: CASSLQGEKLFF. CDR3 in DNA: TGTGCCAGCAGCTTGCAGGGAGAAAAACTGTTTTTT.

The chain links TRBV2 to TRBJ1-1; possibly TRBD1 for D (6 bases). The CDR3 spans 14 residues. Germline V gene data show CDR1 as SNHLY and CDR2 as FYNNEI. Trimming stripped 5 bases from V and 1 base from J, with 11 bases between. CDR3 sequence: CASSLQGRNTEAFF. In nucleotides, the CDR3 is TGTGCCAGCAGTTTACAGGGCAGGAACACTGAAGCTTTCTTT.

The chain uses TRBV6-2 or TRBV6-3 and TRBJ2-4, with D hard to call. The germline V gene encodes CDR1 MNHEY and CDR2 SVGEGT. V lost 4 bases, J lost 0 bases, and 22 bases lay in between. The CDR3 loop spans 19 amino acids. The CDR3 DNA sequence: TGTGCCAGCAGTTGGGTGACGGCACCAGAGAATCTAGCCAAAAACATTCAGTACTTC. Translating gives CASSWVTAPENLAKNIQYF.

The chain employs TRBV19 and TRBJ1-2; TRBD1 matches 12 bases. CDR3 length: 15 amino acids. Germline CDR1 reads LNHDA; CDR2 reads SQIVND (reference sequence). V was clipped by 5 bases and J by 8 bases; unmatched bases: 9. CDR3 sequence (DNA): TGTGCCAGTAGTCCCTCATCGGGACAGGGGGCCGGCTACACCTTC. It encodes CASSPSSGQGAGYTF.

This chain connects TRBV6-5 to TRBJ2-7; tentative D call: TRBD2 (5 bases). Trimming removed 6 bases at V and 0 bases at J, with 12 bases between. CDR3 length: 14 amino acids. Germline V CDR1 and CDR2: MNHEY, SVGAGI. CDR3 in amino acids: CASSVYRDSYEQYF. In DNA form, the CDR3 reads TGTGCCAGCAGCGTATACCGGGACTCCTACGAGCAGTACTTC.

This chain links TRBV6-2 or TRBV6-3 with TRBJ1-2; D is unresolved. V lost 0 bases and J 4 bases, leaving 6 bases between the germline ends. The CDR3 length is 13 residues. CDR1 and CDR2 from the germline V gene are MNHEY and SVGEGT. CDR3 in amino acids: CASSYSVGYGYTF. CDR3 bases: TGTGCCAGCAGTTACTCGGTGGGCTATGGCTACACCTTC.

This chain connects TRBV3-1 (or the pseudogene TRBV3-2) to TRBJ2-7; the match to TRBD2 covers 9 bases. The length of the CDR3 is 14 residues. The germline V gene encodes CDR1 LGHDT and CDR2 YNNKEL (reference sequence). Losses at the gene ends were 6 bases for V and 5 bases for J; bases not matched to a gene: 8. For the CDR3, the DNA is TGTGCCAGCAGGAATAGCGGGAGATTAGACGAGCAGTACTTC. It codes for CASRNSGRLDEQYF.

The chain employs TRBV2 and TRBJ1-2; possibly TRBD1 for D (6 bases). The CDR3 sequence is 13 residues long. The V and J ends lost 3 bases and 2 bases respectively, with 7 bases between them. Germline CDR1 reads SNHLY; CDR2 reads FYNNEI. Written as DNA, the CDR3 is TGTGCCAGCAGTGATGACAGGAACTATGGCTACACCTTC. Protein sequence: CASSDDRNYGYTF. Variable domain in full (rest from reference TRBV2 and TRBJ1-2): EPEVTQTPSHQVTQMGQEVILRCVPISNHLYFYWYRQILGQKVEFLVSFYNNEISEKSEIFDDQFSVERPDGSNFTLKIRSTKLEDSAMYFCASSDDRNYGYTFGSGTRLTVV.

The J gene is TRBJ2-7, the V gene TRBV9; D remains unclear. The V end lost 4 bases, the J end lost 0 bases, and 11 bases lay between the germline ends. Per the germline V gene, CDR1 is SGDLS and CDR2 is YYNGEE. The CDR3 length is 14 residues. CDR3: CASSPTTVSYEQYF. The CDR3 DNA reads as TGTGCCAGCAGCCCAACGACGGTCTCCTACGAGCAGTACTTC.

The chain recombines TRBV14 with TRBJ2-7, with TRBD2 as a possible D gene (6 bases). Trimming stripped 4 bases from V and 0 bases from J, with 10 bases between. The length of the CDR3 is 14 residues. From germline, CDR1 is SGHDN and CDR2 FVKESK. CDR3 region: CASSPIGSSYEQYF. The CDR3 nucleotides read TGTGCCAGCAGCCCAATCGGGAGCTCCTACGAGCAGTACTTC.

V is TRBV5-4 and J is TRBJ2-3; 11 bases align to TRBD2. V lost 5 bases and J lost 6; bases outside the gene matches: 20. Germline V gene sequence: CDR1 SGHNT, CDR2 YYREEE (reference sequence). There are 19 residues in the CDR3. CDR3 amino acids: CASSGVAPYSGRASDTQYF. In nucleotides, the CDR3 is TGTGCCAGCAGTGGAGTAGCCCCTTATAGCGGGAGGGCCTCGGATACGCAGTATTTT.

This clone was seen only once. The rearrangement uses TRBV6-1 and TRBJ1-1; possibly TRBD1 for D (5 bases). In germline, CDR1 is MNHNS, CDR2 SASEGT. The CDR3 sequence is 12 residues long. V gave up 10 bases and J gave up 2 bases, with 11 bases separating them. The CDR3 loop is CATGDSNTEAFF. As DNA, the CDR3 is TGTGCCACCGGAGACAGCAACACTGAAGCTTTCTTT.

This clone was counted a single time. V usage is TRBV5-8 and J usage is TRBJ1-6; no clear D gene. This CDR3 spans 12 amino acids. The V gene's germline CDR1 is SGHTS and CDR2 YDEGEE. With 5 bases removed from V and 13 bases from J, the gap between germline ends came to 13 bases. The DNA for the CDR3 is TGTGCCAGCAGGGACCGGGCTCTTCCCCTCCACTTT. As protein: CASRDRALPLHF.

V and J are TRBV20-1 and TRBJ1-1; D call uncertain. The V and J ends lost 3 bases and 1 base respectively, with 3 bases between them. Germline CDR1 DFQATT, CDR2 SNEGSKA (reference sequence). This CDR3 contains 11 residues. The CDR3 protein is CSASRNTEAFF. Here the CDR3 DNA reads TGCAGTGCTAGCAGGAACACTGAAGCTTTCTTT.

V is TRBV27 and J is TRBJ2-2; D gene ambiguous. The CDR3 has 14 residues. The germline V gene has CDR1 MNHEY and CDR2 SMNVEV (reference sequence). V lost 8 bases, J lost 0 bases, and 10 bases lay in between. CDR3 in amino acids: CASAIGPNTGELFF. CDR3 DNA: TGTGCCAGCGCCATTGGGCCGAACACCGGGGAGCTGTTTTTT.

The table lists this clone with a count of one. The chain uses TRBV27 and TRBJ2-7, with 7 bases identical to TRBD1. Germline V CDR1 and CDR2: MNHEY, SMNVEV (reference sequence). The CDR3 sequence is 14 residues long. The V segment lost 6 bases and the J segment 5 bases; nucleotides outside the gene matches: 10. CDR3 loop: CASSRRQGVDEQYF. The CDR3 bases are TGTGCCAGCAGCCGCCGGCAGGGGGTCGACGAGCAGTACTTC.